This is a list of T cell receptor beta chains from one sample in a study of cytomegalovirus exposure and HLA in healthy donors. Here immunoSEQ multiplex PCR was the method, and the copy in TCRdb shows in-frame clones only, minus some. The table for this sample gives 130,000 to 150,000 clones. Sequenced input: PBMCs. The source of these receptors is a male donor in good health and CMV-seronegative. The CDR3 runs from the conserved cysteine through the conserved F or W. D genes are given only for firm matches.

J gene,D gene,CDR3 length,V gene,CDR3 protein,CDR3 DNA
TRBJ1-2,.,15,TRBV14,CASSQDFGGNYSYTF,TGTGCCAGCAGCCAAGATTTCGGGGGAAACTATAGCTACACCTTC
TRBJ1-4,.,14,TRBV28,CASSPDLGGEKLFF,TGTGCCAGCAGTCCAGACCTGGGGGGTGAAAAACTGTTTTTT
TRBJ2-5,TRBD2,15,TRBV15,CATSRGTSGQETQYF,TGTGCCACCAGCAGGGGGACTAGCGGTCAAGAGACCCAGTACTTC
TRBJ2-1,.,18,TRBV10-2,CASSESMWGPKTINEQFF,TGCGCCAGCAGTGAGTCTATGTGGGGCCCCAAAACCATCAATGAGCAGTTCTTC
TRBJ2-7,TRBD1,14,TRBV6-1,CASLPGTGALEQYF,TGTGCCAGCCTTCCAGGGACAGGGGCCCTCGAGCAGTACTTC
TRBJ2-5,.,14,TRBV19,CASSEQGPQETQYF,TGTGCCAGTAGTGAACAGGGTCCCCAAGAGACCCAGTACTTC
TRBJ1-2,.,12,TRBV5-1,CASSLDGDGYTF,TGCGCCAGCAGCTTGGACGGGGATGGCTACACCTTC
TRBJ2-1,.,16,TRBV7-8,CASSLGGGPSYNEQFF,TGTGCCAGCAGCTTAGGAGGCGGGCCCTCCTACAATGAGCAGTTCTTC
TRBJ2-3,TRBD2,17,TRBV9,CASSVAVAGGPEDTQYF,TGTGCCAGCAGCGTGGCGGTAGCGGGGGGGCCGGAAGATACGCAGTATTTT
TRBJ1-2,TRBD1,12,TRBV5-5,CASSFTGEGYTF,TGTGCCAGCAGCTTTACAGGGGAAGGCTACACCTTC
TRBJ2-3,TRBD2,12,TRBV6-5,CASSPGGGAQYF,TGTGCCAGCAGCCCGGGGGGGGGTGCGCAGTATTTT
TRBJ2-5,.,14,TRBV27,CASSFSRSQETQYF,TGTGCCAGCAGTTTCTCCCGGTCACAAGAGACCCAGTACTTC
TRBJ1-6,.,16,TRBV6-5,CASSSDPGVRVSPLHF,TGTGCCAGCAGTTCAGACCCAGGGGTGAGAGTATCACCCCTCCACTTT
TRBJ2-2,.,16,TRBV18,CASSPQVLANTGELFF,TGTGCCAGCTCACCTCAGGTCCTTGCGAACACCGGGGAGCTGTTTTTT
TRBJ2-4,.,13,TRBV14,CASSPSLRNIQYF,TGTGCCAGCAGCCCGTCCCTGAGAAACATTCAGTACTTC
TRBJ1-6,.,14,TRBV6-5,CASSYGGDGSPLHF,TGTGCCAGCAGTTACGGGGGGGATGGTTCACCCCTCCACTTT
TRBJ2-5,.,14,TRBV29-1,CSVDPGRGLETQYF,TGCAGCGTTGATCCGGGACGGGGGTTAGAGACCCAGTACTTC
TRBJ2-7,.,16,TRBV5-1,CASSRTGTTSPHKQYF,TGCGCCAGCAGCAGAACCGGGACAACCAGCCCCCACAAGCAGTACTTC
TRBJ1-1,.,16,TRBV11-2,CASSLGYDRMNTEAFF,TGTGCCAGCAGCTTAGGATATGATAGAATGAACACTGAAGCTTTCTTT
TRBJ2-1,.,15,TRBV14,CASSQEWRPDNEQFF,TGTGCCAGCAGCCAAGAATGGAGACCCGACAATGAGCAGTTCTTC
TRBJ2-2,.,15,TRBV28,CASSLGGLKTGELFF,TGTGCCAGCAGTTTGGGGGGGCTAAAAACCGGGGAGCTGTTTTTT
TRBJ2-1,.,16,TRBV27,CASSFVPAGEQNEQFF,.
TRBJ1-1,TRBD1,15,TRBV5-1,CASSLAGGSGTEAFF,TGCGCCAGCAGCTTGGCAGGGGGTTCGGGCACTGAAGCTTTCTTT
TRBJ1-2,.,14,TRBV29-1,CSVDWGGVGYGYTF,TGCAGCGTTGACTGGGGGGGGGTAGGATATGGCTACACCTTC
TRBJ1-4,.,14,TRBV18,CASSLLDGGEKLFF,TGTGCCAGCTCACTTCTCGACGGCGGTGAAAAACTGTTTTTT
TRBJ2-3,TRBD2,16,TRBV30,CAWSALLSGGGDTQYF,TGTGCCTGGAGTGCACTCCTCAGCGGGGGAGGAGATACGCAGTATTTT
TRBJ1-1,.,15,TRBV5-1,CASSSGTNWNTEAFF,TGCGCCAGCAGCTCAGGGACAAACTGGAACACTGAAGCTTTCTTT
TRBJ1-6,.,15,TRBV30,CAWSVPGGVRSSLHF,TGTGCCTGGAGTGTACCGGGGGGCGTACGGAGTTCACTCCACTTT
TRBJ2-7,.,11,TRBV6-1,CASSDSLVQYF,TGTGCCAGCAGTGACTCCCTAGTGCAGTACTTC
TRBJ2-7,TRBD1,18,TRBV11-1,CASSFRPPDRGSSYEQYF,TGTGCCAGCAGCTTCCGACCACCTGACAGGGGGTCCTCCTACGAGCAGTACTTC
TRBJ1-6,TRBD1,20,TRBV5-1,CASSPRDRGNAEGGNSPLHF,TGCGCCAGCAGCCCCCGAGACAGGGGGAATGCTGAGGGGGGGAATTCACCCCTCCACTTT
TRBJ2-7,.,15,TRBV15,CATSTLMTGSNEQYF,TGTGCCACCAGCACATTAATGACAGGCTCCAACGAGCAGTACTTC
TRBJ2-7,.,15,TRBV11-3,CASSSLGGGVGEQYF,TGTGCCAGCAGCTCACTCGGCGGGGGCGTCGGCGAGCAGTACTTC
TRBJ2-4,TRBD1,18,TRBV5-5,CASSLGGTGLFPQNIQYF,TGTGCCAGCAGCTTGGGGGGGACAGGCCTTTTCCCACAAAACATTCAGTACTTC
TRBJ1-2,.,13,TRBV28,CASSSPGCAAYTF,TGTGCCAGCAGCTCACCAGGGTGTGCTGCTTACACCTTC
TRBJ2-5,.,14,TRBV7-2,CASSMPHPLETQYF,TGTGCCAGCAGCATGCCCCATCCACTAGAGACCCAGTACTTC
TRBJ2-5,TRBD2,19,TRBV29-1,CSVEPYLLGGGEDQETQYF,TGCAGCGTTGAGCCCTACTTACTTGGGGGGGGAGAGGACCAAGAGACCCAGTACTTC
TRBJ2-2,TRBD1,15,TRBV9,CASSAGTAATGELFF,TGTGCCAGCAGCGCCGGGACAGCGGCCACCGGGGAGCTGTTTTTT
TRBJ1-5,.,16,TRBV5-6,CASRSSKRFSNQPQHF,TGTGCCAGCAGGAGTAGCAAGCGATTTAGCAATCAGCCCCAGCATTTT
TRBJ1-5,TRBD1,14,TRBV19,CASSQGKSNQPQHF,TGTGCCAGCTCACAGGGGAAGAGCAATCAGCCCCAGCATTTT
TRBJ2-7,.,14,TRBV6-1,CASSLETGSYEQYF,TGTGCCAGCAGTCTCGAAACCGGGTCCTACGAGCAGTACTTC
TRBJ1-1,.,14,TRBV6-1,CASGRDGWRNEAFF,TGTGCCAGCGGGAGGGACGGATGGAGGAATGAAGCTTTCTTT
TRBJ1-1,TRBD1,16,TRBV15,CATSRGRTGGRTEAFF,TGTGCCACCAGCAGAGGTCGGACAGGGGGTAGGACTGAAGCTTTCTTT
TRBJ1-1,TRBD1,15,TRBV18,CASFPSGGRNTEAFF,TGTGCCAGTTTTCCCTCAGGGGGCCGGAACACTGAAGCTTTCTTT
TRBJ2-7,TRBD1,13,TRBV27,CASSPGQGYEQYF,TGTGCCAGCAGCCCGGGACAGGGCTACGAGCAGTACTTC
TRBJ1-2,.,13,TRBV19,CASSILGVPGYTF,TGTGCCAGTAGTATCCTCGGGGTACCTGGCTACACCTTC
TRBJ1-1,.,14,TRBV11-3,CASSLSEGNTEAFF,TGTGCCAGCAGCTTAAGTGAGGGAAACACTGAAGCTTTCTTT
TRBJ2-1,.,15,TRBV12-5,CASGFEVSSYNEQFF,TGTGCTAGTGGTTTCGAGGTCTCCTCCTACAATGAGCAGTTCTTC
TRBJ1-1,.,17,TRBV18,CASSPPVPPGRAEEAFF,TGTGCCAGCTCACCCCCGGTACCACCGGGCAGGGCCGAAGAAGCTTTCTTT
TRBJ1-2,TRBD1,16,TRBV11-2,CASSLAAGGGLYGYTF,TGTGCCAGCAGCTTAGCGGCAGGGGGCGGATTATATGGCTACACCTTC
TRBJ2-1,TRBD1,15,TRBV5-1,CASSLGDRAYNEQFF,TGCGCCAGCAGCTTGGGAGACAGGGCCTACAATGAGCAGTTCTTC
TRBJ1-4,TRBD1,15,TRBV30,CAWSPQGAMNEKLFF,TGTGCCTGGAGTCCACAGGGGGCTATGAATGAAAAACTGTTTTTT
TRBJ2-3,.,15,TRBV9,CASSVAERIADTQYF,TGTGCCAGCAGCGTAGCTGAGAGGATCGCAGATACGCAGTATTTT
TRBJ2-7,TRBD1,18,TRBV7-9,CASSGFRGRRQGTYEQYF,TGTGCCAGCAGCGGTTTTAGGGGGCGTAGACAGGGAACCTACGAGCAGTACTTC